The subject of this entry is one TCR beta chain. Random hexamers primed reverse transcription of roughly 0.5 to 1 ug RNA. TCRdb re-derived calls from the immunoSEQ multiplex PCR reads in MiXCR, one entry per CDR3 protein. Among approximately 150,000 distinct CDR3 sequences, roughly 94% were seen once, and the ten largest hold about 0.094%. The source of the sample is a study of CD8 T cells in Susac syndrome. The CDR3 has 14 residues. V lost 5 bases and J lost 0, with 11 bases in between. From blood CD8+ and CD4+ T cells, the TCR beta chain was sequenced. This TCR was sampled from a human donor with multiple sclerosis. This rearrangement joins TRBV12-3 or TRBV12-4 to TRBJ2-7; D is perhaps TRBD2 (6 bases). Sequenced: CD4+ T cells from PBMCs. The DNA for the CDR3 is TGTGCCAGCAGTGGACTACTACACTCCTACGAGCAGTACTTC. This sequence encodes CASSGLLHSYEQYF.